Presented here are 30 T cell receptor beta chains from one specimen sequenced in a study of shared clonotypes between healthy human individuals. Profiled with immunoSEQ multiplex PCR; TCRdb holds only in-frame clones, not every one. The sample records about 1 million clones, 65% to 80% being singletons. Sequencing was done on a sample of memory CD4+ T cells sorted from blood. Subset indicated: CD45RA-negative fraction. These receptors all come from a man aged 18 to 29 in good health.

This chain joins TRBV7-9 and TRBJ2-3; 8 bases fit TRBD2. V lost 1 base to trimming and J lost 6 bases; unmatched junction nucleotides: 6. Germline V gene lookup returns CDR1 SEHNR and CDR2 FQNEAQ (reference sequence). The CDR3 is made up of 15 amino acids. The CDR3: CASSLEERGKDTQYF. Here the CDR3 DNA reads TGTGCCAGCAGCTTAGAAGAGCGGGGGAAGGATACGCAGTATTTT.

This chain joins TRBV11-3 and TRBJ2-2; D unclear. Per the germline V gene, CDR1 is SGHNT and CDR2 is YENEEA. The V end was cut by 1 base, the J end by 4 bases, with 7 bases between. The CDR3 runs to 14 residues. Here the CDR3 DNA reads TGTGCCAGCAGCTTAGGGCCTTCCACCGGGGAGCTGTTTTTT. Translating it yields CASSLGPSTGELFF.

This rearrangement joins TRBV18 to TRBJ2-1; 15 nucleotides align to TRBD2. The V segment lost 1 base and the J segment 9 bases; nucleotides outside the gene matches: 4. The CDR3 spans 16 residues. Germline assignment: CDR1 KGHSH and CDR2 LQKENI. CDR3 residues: CASSPRTSGGAGEQFF. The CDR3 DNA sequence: TGTGCCAGCTCACCACGGACTAGCGGGGGGGCCGGTGAGCAGTTCTTC.

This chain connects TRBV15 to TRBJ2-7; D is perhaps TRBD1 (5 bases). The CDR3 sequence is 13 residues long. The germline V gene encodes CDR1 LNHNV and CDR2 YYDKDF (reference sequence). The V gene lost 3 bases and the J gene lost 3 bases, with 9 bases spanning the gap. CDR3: CATSSLDSYEQYF. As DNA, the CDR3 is TGTGCCACCAGCAGCCTCGACAGCTACGAGCAGTACTTC. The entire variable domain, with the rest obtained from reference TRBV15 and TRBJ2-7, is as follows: DAMVIQNPRYQVTQFGKPVTLSCSQTLNHNVMYWYQQKSSQAPKLLFHYYDKDFNNEADTPDNFQSRRPNTSFCFLDIRSPGLGDTAMYLCATSSLDSYEQYFGPGTRLTVT.

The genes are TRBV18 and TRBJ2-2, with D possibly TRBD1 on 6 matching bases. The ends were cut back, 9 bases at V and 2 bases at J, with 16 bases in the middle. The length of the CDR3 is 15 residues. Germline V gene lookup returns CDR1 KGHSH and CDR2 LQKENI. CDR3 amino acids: CASNSGATNTGELFF. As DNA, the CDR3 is TGTGCCAGTAACTCAGGGGCGACTAACACCGGGGAGCTGTTTTTT.

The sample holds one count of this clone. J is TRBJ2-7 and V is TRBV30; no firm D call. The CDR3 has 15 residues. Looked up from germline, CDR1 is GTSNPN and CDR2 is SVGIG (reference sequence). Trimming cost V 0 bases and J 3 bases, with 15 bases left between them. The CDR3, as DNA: TGTGCCTGGAGTGTACAACGGACCCTTCGCTACGAGCAGTACTTC. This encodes CAWSVQRTLRYEQYF.

The CDR3 bases are TGTGCCAGCAGCGACCGGGACAGGGGGCTGTCGTATGGCTACACCTTC. This gives the protein CASSDRDRGLSYGYTF. The chain has TRBV9 and TRBJ1-2, with 12 nucleotides matching TRBD1. With 3 bases clipped from V and 5 bases from J, the junction kept 8 bases outside the gene matches. The CDR3 is made up of 16 amino acids. CDR1 and CDR2 (germline): SGDLS, YYNGEE.

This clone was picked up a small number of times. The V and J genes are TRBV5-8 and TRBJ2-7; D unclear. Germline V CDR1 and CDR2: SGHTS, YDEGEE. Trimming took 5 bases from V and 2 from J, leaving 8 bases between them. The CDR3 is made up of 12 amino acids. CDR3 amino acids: CASRASTYEQYF. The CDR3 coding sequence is TGTGCCAGCAGGGCCAGTACCTACGAGCAGTACTTC.

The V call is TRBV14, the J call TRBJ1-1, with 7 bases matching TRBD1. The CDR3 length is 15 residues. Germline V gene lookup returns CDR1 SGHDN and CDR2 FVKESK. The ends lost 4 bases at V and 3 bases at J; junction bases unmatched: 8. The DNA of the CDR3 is TGTGCCAGCAGCCGAGACAGGGTAGGTGACACTGAAGCTTTCTTT. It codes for CASSRDRVGDTEAFF.

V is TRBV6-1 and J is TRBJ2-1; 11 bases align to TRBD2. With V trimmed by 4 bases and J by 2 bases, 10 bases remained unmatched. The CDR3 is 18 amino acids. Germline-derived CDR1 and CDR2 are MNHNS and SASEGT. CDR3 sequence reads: CASSAGGLAGGTYNEQFF. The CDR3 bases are TGTGCCAGCAGTGCCGGGGGGCTAGCGGGAGGAACCTACAATGAGCAGTTCTTC.

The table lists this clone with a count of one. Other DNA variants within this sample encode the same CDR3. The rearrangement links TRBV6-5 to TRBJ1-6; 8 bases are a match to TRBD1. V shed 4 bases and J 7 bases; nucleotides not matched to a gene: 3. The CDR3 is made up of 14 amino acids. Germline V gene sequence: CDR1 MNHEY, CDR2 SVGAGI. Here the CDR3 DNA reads TGTGCCAGCAGTTCCGGGACAGGCAATTCACCCCTCCACTTT. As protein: CASSSGTGNSPLHF.

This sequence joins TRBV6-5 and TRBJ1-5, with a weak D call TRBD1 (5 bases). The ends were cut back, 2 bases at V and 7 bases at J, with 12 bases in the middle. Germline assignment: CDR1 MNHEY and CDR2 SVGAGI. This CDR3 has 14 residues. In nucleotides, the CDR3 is TGTGCCAGCAGTTACGTTTTCCAGGGCCAGCCCCAGCATTTT. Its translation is CASSYVFQGQPQHF.

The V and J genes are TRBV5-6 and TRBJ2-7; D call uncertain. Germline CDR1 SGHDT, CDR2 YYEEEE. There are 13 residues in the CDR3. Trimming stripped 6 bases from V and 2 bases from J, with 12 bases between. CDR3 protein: CASTLTSPYEQYF. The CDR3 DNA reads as TGTGCCAGCACCCTCACGTCCCCCTACGAGCAGTACTTC.

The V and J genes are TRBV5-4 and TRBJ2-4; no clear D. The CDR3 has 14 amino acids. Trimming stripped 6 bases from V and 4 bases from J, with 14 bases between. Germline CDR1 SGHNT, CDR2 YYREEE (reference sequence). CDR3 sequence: CASTPDPSKNIQYF. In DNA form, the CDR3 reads TGTGCCAGCACCCCCGATCCGTCAAAAAACATTCAGTACTTC.

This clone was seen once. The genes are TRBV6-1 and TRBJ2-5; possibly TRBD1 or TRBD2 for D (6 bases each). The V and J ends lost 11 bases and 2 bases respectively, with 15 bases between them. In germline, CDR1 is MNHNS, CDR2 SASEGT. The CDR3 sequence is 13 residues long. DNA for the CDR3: TGTGCCGGAGAGGGGGGTTGGCAAGAGACCCAGTACTTC. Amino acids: CAGEGGWQETQYF.

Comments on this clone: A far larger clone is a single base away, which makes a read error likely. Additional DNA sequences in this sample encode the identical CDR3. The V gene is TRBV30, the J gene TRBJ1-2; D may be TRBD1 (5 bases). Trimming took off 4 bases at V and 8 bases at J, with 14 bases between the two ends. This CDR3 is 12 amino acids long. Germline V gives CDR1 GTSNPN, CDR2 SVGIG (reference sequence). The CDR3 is CAWTDSGLGYTF. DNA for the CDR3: TGTGCCTGGACCGATTCAGGGCTGGGCTACACCTTC.

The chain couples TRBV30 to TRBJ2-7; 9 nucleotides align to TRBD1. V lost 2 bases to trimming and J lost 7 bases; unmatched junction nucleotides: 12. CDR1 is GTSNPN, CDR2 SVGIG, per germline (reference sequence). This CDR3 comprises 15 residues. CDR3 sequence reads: CAWSRGRTGVGEQYF. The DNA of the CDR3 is TGTGCCTGGAGTAGGGGGAGGACAGGGGTCGGTGAGCAGTACTTC.

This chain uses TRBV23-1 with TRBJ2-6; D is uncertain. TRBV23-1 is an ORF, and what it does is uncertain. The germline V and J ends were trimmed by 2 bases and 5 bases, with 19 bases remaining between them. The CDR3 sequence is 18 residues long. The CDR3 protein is CASSQDLTQQSRANVLTF. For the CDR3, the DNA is TGCGCCAGCAGTCAAGATCTTACGCAACAAAGTCGGGCCAACGTCCTGACTTTC.

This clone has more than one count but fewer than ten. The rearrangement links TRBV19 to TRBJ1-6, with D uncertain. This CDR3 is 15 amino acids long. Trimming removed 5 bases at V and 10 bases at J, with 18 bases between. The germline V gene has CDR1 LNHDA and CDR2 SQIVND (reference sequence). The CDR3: CASSPLTALGSPLHF. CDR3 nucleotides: TGTGCCAGTAGTCCACTCACAGCTCTGGGGTCACCCCTCCACTTT. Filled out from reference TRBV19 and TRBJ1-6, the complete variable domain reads DGGITQSPKYLFRKEGQNVTLSCEQNLNHDAMYWYRQDPGQGLRLIYYSQIVNDFQKGDIAEGYSVSREKKESFPLTVTSAQKNPTAFYLCASSPLTALGSPLHFGNGTRLTVT.

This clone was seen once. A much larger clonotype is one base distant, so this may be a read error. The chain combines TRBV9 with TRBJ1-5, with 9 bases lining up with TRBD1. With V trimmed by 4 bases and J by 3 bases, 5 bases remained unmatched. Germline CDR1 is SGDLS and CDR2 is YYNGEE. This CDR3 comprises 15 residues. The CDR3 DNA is TGTGCCAGCAGCCCCGGGACAGGGCTCAATCAGCCCCAGCATTTT. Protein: CASSPGTGLNQPQHF.

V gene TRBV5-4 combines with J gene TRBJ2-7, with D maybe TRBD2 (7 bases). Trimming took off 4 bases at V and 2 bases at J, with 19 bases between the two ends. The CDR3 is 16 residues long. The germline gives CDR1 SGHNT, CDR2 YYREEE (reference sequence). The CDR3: CASSPPGGRRTYEQYF. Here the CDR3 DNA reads TGTGCCAGCAGCCCCCCCGGGGGGCGAAGGACCTACGAGCAGTACTTC.

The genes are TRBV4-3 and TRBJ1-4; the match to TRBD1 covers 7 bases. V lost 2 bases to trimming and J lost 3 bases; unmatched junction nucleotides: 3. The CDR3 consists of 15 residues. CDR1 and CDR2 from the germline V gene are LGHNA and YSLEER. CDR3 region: CASSQSGQANEKLFF. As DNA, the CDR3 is TGCGCCAGCAGCCAAAGCGGACAGGCTAATGAAAAACTGTTTTTT.

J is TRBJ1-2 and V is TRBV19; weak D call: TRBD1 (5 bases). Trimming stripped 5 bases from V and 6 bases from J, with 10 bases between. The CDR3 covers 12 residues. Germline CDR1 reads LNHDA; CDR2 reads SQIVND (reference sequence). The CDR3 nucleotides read TGTGCCAGTAGTTCCGGGACTCATGGCTACACCTTC. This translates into CASSSGTHGYTF.

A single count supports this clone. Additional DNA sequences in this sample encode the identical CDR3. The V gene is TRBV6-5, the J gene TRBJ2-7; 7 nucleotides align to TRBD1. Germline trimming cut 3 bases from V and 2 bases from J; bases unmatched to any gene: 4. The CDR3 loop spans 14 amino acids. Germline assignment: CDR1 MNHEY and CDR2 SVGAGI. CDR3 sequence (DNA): TGTGCCAGCAGTTATCGGCAGGGGGCCTACGAGCAGTACTTC. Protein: CASSYRQGAYEQYF.

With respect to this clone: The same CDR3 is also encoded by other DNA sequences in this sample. The CDR3 DNA reads TGTGCCAGCAGCGGGAGGGGCTATGGCTACACCTTC. Its translation is CASSGRGYGYTF. The chain is built from TRBV28 and TRBJ1-2; tentatively, D is TRBD1 (5 bases). The length of the CDR3 is 12 residues. Germline values: CDR1 MDHEN, CDR2 SYDVKM. Trimming removed 6 bases at V and 4 bases at J, with 9 bases between.

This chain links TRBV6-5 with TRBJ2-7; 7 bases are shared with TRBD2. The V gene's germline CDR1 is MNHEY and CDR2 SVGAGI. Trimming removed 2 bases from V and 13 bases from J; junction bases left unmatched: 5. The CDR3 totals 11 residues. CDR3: CASSYQREAYF. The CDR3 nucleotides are TGTGCCAGCAGTTACCAACGGGAGGCCTACTTC.

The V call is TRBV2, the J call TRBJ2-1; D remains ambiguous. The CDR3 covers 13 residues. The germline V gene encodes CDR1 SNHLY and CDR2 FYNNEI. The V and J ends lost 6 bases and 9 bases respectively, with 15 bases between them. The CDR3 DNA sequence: TGTGCCAGCAGAAGGACGAATCCAGGTGAGCAGTTCTTC. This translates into CASRRTNPGEQFF.

CDR3 in amino acids: CASSRGVTGQSTDTQYF. Here the CDR3 DNA reads TGTGCCAGCAGCCGAGGAGTGACAGGGCAAAGCACAGATACGCAGTATTTT. The chain links TRBV7-9 to TRBJ2-3; TRBD1 agrees at 7 bases. The germline V gene has CDR1 SEHNR and CDR2 FQNEAQ (reference sequence). This CDR3 is built from 17 residues. Germline trimming cut 5 bases from V and 0 bases from J; bases unmatched to any gene: 11.

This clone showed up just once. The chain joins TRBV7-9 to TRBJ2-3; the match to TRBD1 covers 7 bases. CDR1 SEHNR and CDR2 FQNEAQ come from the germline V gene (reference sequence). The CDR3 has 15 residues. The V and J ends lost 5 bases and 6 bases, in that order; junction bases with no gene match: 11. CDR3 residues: CASSNDRVGRDTQYF. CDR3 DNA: TGTGCCAGCAGCAACGACAGGGTGGGCCGCGATACGCAGTATTTT.

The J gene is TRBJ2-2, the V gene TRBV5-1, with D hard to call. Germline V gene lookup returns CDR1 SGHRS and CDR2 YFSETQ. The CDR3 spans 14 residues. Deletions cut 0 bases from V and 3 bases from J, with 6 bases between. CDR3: CASSLGVDTGELFF. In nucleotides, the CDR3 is TGCGCCAGCAGCTTGGGAGTCGACACCGGGGAGCTGTTTTTT. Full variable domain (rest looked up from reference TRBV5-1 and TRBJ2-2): KAGVTQTPRYLIKTRGQQVTLSCSPISGHRSVSWYQQTPGQGLQFLFEYFSETQRNKGNFPGRFSGRQFSNSRSEMNVSTLELGDSALYLCASSLGVDTGELFFGEGSRLTVL.